This T cell receptor (beta chain) came from a study of human T cells and chemical hapten exposure. Study summary: Subjects had 2% DPC placed on roughly 2 cm by roughly 2 cm of upper inner arm skin for sensitization. Patients, predominantly female, presented with alopecia areata, totalis or universalis.

Time point here: patch test 2, 6 weeks after DPC sensitization. Treatment described: therapeutic diphenylcyclopropenone sensitization with weekly scalp DPC. The CDR3 has 13 amino acids. Trimming cost V 4 bases and J 4 bases, with 11 bases left between them. Germline V CDR1 and CDR2: DFQATT, SNEGSKA (reference sequence). This clonotype was seen only a few times. The library tagged individual cDNA molecules with unique molecular identifiers. TCRdb re-called the RACE reads with MiXCR, one entry per CDR3 protein. This sample yields some 150,000 distinct CDR3 sequences, of which 12% are seen a single time; more than 1.1% belongs to the top ten.

The origin of this receptor is a woman aged 45 to 65 with alopecia areata. Some clones in this sample may be carry-over from other donors' samples. The material was whole blood, obtained in connection with sensitization to the hapten diphenylcyclopropenone (DPC). The chain combines TRBV20-1 with TRBJ1-5; D may be TRBD1 (5 bases). The CDR3 nucleotides are TGCAGTGCTATAAGGGGTCCAAATCAGCCCCAGCATTTT. Its protein product is CSAIRGPNQPQHF.